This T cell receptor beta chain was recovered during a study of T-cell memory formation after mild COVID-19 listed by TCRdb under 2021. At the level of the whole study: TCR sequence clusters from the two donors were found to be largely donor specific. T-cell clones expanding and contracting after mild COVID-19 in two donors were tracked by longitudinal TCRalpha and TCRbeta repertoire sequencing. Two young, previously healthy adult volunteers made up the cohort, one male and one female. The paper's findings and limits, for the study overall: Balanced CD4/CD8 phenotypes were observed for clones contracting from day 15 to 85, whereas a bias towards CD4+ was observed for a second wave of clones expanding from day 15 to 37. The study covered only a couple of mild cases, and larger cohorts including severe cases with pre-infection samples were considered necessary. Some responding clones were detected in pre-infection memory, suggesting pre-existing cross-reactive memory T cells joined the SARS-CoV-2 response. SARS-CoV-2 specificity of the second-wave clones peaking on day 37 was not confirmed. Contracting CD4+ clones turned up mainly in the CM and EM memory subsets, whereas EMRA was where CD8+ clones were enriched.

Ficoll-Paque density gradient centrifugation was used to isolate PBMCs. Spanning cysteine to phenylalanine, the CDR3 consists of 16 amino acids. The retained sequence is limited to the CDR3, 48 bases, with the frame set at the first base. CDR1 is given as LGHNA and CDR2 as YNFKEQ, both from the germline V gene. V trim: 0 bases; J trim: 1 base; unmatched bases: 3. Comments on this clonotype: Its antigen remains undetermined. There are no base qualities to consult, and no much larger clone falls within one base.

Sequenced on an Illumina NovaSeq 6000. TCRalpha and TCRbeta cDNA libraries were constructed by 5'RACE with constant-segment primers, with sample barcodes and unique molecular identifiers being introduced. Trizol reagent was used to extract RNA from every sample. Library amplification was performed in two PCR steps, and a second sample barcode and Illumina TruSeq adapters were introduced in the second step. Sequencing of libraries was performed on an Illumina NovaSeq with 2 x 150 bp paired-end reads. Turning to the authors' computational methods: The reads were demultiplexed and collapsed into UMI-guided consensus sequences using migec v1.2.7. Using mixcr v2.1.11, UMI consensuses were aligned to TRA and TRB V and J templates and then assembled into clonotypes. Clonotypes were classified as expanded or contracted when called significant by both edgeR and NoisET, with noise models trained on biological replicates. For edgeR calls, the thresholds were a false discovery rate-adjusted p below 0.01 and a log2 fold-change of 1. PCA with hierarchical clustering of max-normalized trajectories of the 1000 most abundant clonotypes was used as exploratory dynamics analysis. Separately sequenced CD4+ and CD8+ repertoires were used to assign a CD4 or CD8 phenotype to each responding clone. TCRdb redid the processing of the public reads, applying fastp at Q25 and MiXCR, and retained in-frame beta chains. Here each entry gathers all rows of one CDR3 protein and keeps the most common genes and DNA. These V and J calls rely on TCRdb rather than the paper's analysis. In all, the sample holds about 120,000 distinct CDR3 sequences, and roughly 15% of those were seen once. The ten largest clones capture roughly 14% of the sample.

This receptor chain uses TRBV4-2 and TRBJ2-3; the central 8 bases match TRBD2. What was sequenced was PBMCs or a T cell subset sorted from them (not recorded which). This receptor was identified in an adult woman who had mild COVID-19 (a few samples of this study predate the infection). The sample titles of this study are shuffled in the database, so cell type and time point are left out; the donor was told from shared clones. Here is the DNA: TGTGCCAGCAGCCAAGATCGAGCGGGGGGCACAGATACGCAGTATTTT. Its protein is CASSQDRAGGTDTQYF.